Below are 14 T cell receptor beta chains sequenced from a single sample in a study of vaccination and CD4 T cells after COVID-19 (dated by TCRdb to 2021 to 2024). Libraries were made using PCR. The sequencing machine was an Illumina iSeq 100. DNA from cultured CD4+ T cells was subjected to TCR sequencing with the Oncomine TCR Beta short-read assay at the Johns Hopkins FTIC core. Using fastp at Q25 and MiXCR, TCRdb reprocessed the public reads and kept productive beta chains. CDR3 protein sequences are deduplicated, and each keeps its most common genes and DNA. The sample table shows some 13,000 distinct CDR3 sequences, and 56% are seen once. Roughly a sixth of the sample lies in the top ten. In the paper's terms, the treatment or condition label means: roughly 10-day PBMC culture with coronavirus spike peptide pools or control peptides (ViraFEST assay). These receptors have no known antigen. The sample was CD4+ T cells from blood, cultured in vitro. The receptors originated from a human donor who had recovered from COVID-19.

The CDR3 bases are TGTGCCAGCATCTTGGGGACAGGGTACGGCACTGAAGCTTTCTTT. As protein: CASILGTGYGTEAFF. This chain uses TRBV12-3 or TRBV12-4 with TRBJ1-1; TRBD1 matches at 9 bases. V was pared by 7 bases and J by 4 bases, with 10 bases of the junction left unmatched. The CDR3 is 15 residues long.

The chain joins TRBV7-2 to TRBJ2-2, with D hard to call. Germline CDR1 and CDR2: SGHTA and FQGNSA. The CDR3 consists of 14 residues. Deletions cut 5 bases from V and 0 bases from J, with 7 bases between. As DNA, the CDR3 is TGTGCCAGCAGCCCTAATACGAACACCGGGGAGCTGTTTTTT. It is translated as CASSPNTNTGELFF.

The rearrangement uses TRBV20-1 and TRBJ1-2; 7 bases are shared with TRBD1. This CDR3 spans 14 amino acids. Per the germline V gene, CDR1 is DFQATT and CDR2 is SNEGSKA (reference sequence). The junction had 11 bases not matched to a gene; V was cut back by 2 bases and J by 8 bases. Written as DNA, the CDR3 is TGCAGTGCTAGATCCTACAGGGGATTAGAGGGCTACACCTTC. This sequence encodes CSARSYRGLEGYTF.

The chain has TRBV6-5 and TRBJ1-2; the match to TRBD1 covers 8 bases. Trimming at V came to 2 bases and at J to 8 bases, leaving 7 bases not matched to a gene. The germline gives CDR1 MNHEY, CDR2 SVGAGI. The CDR3 totals 14 residues. The CDR3 reads CASSYRQGQRGYTF. In DNA form, the CDR3 reads TGTGCCAGCAGTTACCGACAGGGGCAGAGAGGCTACACCTTC.

A few counts support this clonotype. The V and J genes are TRBV19 and TRBJ2-7; D might be TRBD2 (5 bases). Trimming shortened V by 5 bases and J by 4 bases, and 6 bases separated the two germline ends. The CDR3 is 11 amino acids. From germline, CDR1 is LNHDA and CDR2 SQIVND (reference sequence). The CDR3 sequence: CASSRGYEQYF. The CDR3 bases are TGTGCCAGTAGTCGGGGTTACGAGCAGTACTTC.

The chain combines TRBV20-1 with TRBJ2-1; TRBD2 matches 16 bases. The CDR3 sequence is 17 residues long. V shed 0 bases, J shed 9 bases, and the junction held 8 bases outside the gene matches. Germline V gene lookup returns CDR1 DFQATT and CDR2 SNEGSKA (reference sequence). CDR3 DNA sequence: TGCAGTGCTAGAGATGAAGGGACTAGCGGGAGGGATGGTGAGCAGTTCTTC. This codes for CSARDEGTSGRDGEQFF.

This clonotype was detected only a few times. V and J are TRBV20-1 and TRBJ2-1, with a weak D call TRBD2 (6 bases). This CDR3 contains 15 residues. V was pared by 3 bases and J by 1 base, with 13 bases between. Germline loops: CDR1 DFQATT, CDR2 SNEGSKA (reference sequence). The CDR3 DNA reads TGCAGTGCTAGCGGGCTAGCGCATTCCTACAATGAGCAGTTCTTC. Its translation: CSASGLAHSYNEQFF.

V and J are TRBV24-1 and TRBJ2-7; D not resolved. The CDR3 totals 15 residues. CDR1 and CDR2 (germline): KGHDR, SFDVKD. V was shortened by 4 bases and J by 2 bases, with 14 bases between the two germline ends. The CDR3 DNA follows: TGTGCCACCAGTGACCCCGGACGGAGACCCTACGAGCAGTACTTC. Protein product: CATSDPGRRPYEQYF.

This clonotype was seen just once. The V gene is TRBV28, the J gene TRBJ2-6; D is perhaps TRBD1 (5 bases). Trimming left V 8 bases short and J 3 bases short, with 14 bases between. Germline CDR1 is MDHEN and CDR2 is SYDVKM. The CDR3 covers 15 residues. The CDR3 DNA reads TGTGCCAGCGAAACGATAGGGGTTGGGGCCAACGTCCTGACTTTC. Protein: CASETIGVGANVLTF.

This clonotype has only a few counts. The chain is built from TRBV7-2 and TRBJ1-2; D gene uncertain. This CDR3 is built from 15 residues. Germline V CDR1 and CDR2: SGHTA, FQGNSA. Trimming left V 3 bases short and J 4 bases short, with 15 bases between. CDR3 sequence reads: CASSFRDPLRYGYTF. In DNA, the CDR3 is TGTGCCAGCAGCTTCCGAGACCCCCTTCGCTATGGCTACACCTTC.

The sample holds one count of this clonotype. The V and J genes are TRBV10-1 and TRBJ2-7, with 8 bases identical to TRBD2. This CDR3 spans 15 amino acids. Losses at the gene ends were 0 bases for V and 5 bases for J; bases not matched to a gene: 6. CDR1 WNHNN and CDR2 SYGVQD come from the germline V gene (reference sequence). The CDR3 nucleotides are TGCGCCAGCAGTGAGTCAGGCGGGAGGATCGACGAGCAGTACTTC. It codes for CASSESGGRIDEQYF.

This clonotype has only a few counts. The chain links TRBV7-9 to TRBJ2-5; TRBD1 agrees at 7 bases. After removal of 5 bases from V and 1 base from J, the junction contained 10 bases not matched to a gene. Germline loops: CDR1 SEHNR, CDR2 FQNEAQ (reference sequence). CDR3 length equals 16 residues. The CDR3 reads CASSDRVRGGQETQYF. The CDR3 coding sequence is TGTGCCAGCAGCGACAGGGTGAGGGGCGGCCAAGAGACCCAGTACTTC.

This chain joins TRBV20-1 and TRBJ1-3; tentative D call: TRBD1 (6 bases). V was trimmed by 3 bases and J by 3 bases, leaving 9 bases between them. The CDR3 covers 13 residues. The germline V gene has CDR1 DFQATT and CDR2 SNEGSKA (reference sequence). In nucleotides, the CDR3 is TGCAGTGCTAGGAGGGGGGTTGGAAACACCATATATTTT. Its protein is CSARRGVGNTIYF.

The chain couples TRBV15 to TRBJ2-1, with TRBD2 as a possible D gene (5 bases). Trimming removed 5 bases at V and 3 bases at J, with 11 bases between. The CDR3 is made up of 14 amino acids. Germline CDR1 and CDR2: LNHNV and YYDKDF (reference sequence). The CDR3 coding sequence is TGTGCCACCAGCCCCCGAGGGTACTACAATGAGCAGTTCTTC. It yields the protein CATSPRGYYNEQFF. Full variable domain (remainder filled in from reference TRBV15 and TRBJ2-1): DAMVIQNPRYQVTQFGKPVTLSCSQTLNHNVMYWYQQKSSQAPKLLFHYYDKDFNNEADTPDNFQSRRPNTSFCFLDIRSPGLGDTAMYLCATSPRGYYNEQFFGPGTRLTVL.